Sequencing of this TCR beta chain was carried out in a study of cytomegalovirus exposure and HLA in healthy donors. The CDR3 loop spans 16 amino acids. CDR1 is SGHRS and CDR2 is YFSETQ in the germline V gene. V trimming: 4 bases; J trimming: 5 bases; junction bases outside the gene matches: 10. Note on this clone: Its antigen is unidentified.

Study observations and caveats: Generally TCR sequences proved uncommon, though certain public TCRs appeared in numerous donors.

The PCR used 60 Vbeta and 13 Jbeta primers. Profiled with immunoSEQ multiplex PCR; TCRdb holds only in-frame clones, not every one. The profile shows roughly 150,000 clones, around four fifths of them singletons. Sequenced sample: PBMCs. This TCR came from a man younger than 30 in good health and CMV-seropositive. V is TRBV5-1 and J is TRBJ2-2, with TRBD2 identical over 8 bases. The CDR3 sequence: CASSTATSAPTGELFF. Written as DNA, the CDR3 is TGCGCCAGCAGCACCGCGACTAGCGCACCGACCGGGGAGCTGTTTTTT.